This T cell receptor (beta chain) appears in the sequencing data of a study of OX40 agonist ivuxolimab in advanced cancers. Per germline, CDR1 SEHNR and CDR2 FQNEAQ (reference sequence). V gave up 4 bases and J gave up 9 bases, with 16 bases separating them. This CDR3 spans 13 amino acids. This clone was seen a single time. The antigen remains unidentified. Method: immunoSEQ multiplex PCR; TCRdb's copy keeps in-frame clones and lacks some. Of roughly 80,000 clones listed, 84% are singletons. Study-level findings and limits: CD4+ and CD8+ blood T cells expanded clonally by week 6 at 0.1 to 3.0 mg/kg. What antigens the expanded peripheral T cells recognized was never established. Partly responding patients at 0.1-3.0 mg/kg showed some of the smallest clonal expansion.

The receptor was derived from an adult with an advanced solid tumor such as melanoma, head and neck, liver or kidney cancer. Sequences were derived from CD4+ or CD8+ T cells sorted from blood, sampled in a trial of the OX40 agonist ivuxolimab. V is TRBV7-9 and J is TRBJ2-7; D assignment may be TRBD1 or TRBD2 (5 bases each). CDR3 sequence: CASSSGASTGQYF. CDR3 bases: TGTGCCAGCAGCTCCGGGGCTTCAACCGGGCAGTACTTC.